Following are 29 T cell receptor beta chains from one sample sequenced in a study of OX40 agonist ivuxolimab in advanced cancers. The repertoire was sequenced with immunoSEQ multiplex PCR; TCRdb's copy has only in-frame clones and lacks some. In the table there are around 120,000 clones, roughly nine tenths of which are singletons. The source material was CD4+ or CD8+ T cells sorted from blood, sampled in a trial of the OX40 agonist ivuxolimab. These receptor sequences come from an adult with an advanced solid tumor such as melanoma, head and neck, liver or kidney cancer.

The chain employs TRBV5-1 and TRBJ2-5, with 8 nucleotides matching TRBD1. The V segment lost 6 bases and the J segment 2 bases; nucleotides outside the gene matches: 9. CDR1 is SGHRS and CDR2 is YFSETQ in the germline V gene. This CDR3 is 15 amino acids long. CDR3 nucleotide sequence: TGCGCCAGCACCCCGTCCTGGACAGGGCAAGAGACCCAGTACTTC. It codes for CASTPSWTGQETQYF.

The rearrangement links TRBV28 to TRBJ1-4; maybe TRBD1 (5 bases). Germline lookup yields CDR1 MDHEN and CDR2 SYDVKM. The CDR3 is made up of 13 amino acids. Between the trimmed V and J ends, which lost 10 bases and 4 bases, there was a span of 13 bases. CDR3 DNA sequence: TGTGCCACCTACCGGGGGTATAATGAAAAACTGTTTTTT. Translation: CATYRGYNEKLFF.

This chain uses TRBV21-1 with TRBJ2-7; the D call in the table, TRBD1, was not verified against the DNA. TRBV21-1 is labeled a pseudogene. The CDR3 is 15 residues long. CDR3 region: CASSVIRDTGYEQYF. The CDR3, as DNA: TGTGCCAGCAGCGTTATCCGGGACACTGGCTACGAGCAGTACTTC.

V gene TRBV4-3 combines with J gene TRBJ2-3, with D possibly being TRBD1 (6 bases). The CDR3 consists of 13 residues. Germline CDR1 reads LGHNA; CDR2 reads YSLEER. The germline V and J ends were trimmed by 2 bases and 5 bases, with 8 bases remaining between them. The CDR3 bases are TGCGCCAGCAGCCAAACACAGGGAGATACGCAGTATTTT. Protein: CASSQTQGDTQYF.

The chain employs TRBV9 and TRBJ1-1, with a weak D call TRBD1 (5 bases). V gave up 4 bases and J gave up 1 base, with 8 bases separating them. Germline V gene lookup returns CDR1 SGDLS and CDR2 YYNGEE. The CDR3 has 13 residues. The CDR3 sequence: CASSFQGNTEAFF. The CDR3 nucleotides read TGTGCCAGCAGCTTTCAGGGGAACACTGAAGCTTTCTTT.

V and J are TRBV11-2 and TRBJ2-7, with D possibly matching TRBD1 (5 bases). Germline V gene data show CDR1 as SGHAT and CDR2 as FQNNGV. The V gene lost 1 base and the J gene lost 6 bases, with 10 bases spanning the gap. CDR3 length: 13 amino acids. CDR3 in DNA: TGTGCCAGCAGCTTAGGGGGCAGGGCCGAGCAGTACTTC. Protein product: CASSLGGRAEQYF. The full variable domain, its missing parts supplied by reference TRBV11-2 and TRBJ2-7, is EAGVAQSPRYKIIEKRQSVAFWCNPISGHATLYWYQQILGQGPKLLIQFQNNGVVDDSQLPKDRFSAERLKGVDSTLKIQPAKLEDSAVYLCASSLGGRAEQYFGPGTRLTVT.

The genes are TRBV5-1 and TRBJ1-2; weak D call: TRBD1 (5 bases). The germline V gene has CDR1 SGHRS and CDR2 YFSETQ. The CDR3 is made up of 15 amino acids. V was cut by 5 bases and J by 4 bases, with 18 bases left in between. The chain's CDR3 is CASSTQVFSGYGYTF. CDR3 DNA sequence: TGCGCCAGCAGTACACAGGTTTTTAGCGGCTATGGCTACACCTTC.

This chain connects TRBV9 to TRBJ1-4; D is perhaps TRBD1 (5 bases). The length of the CDR3 is 15 residues. Trimming removed 0 bases from V and 5 bases from J, with 11 bases in between. Germline lookup yields CDR1 SGDLS and CDR2 YYNGEE. In nucleotides, the CDR3 is TGTGCCAGCAGCGTAGGTGGGGGGTTGAATGAAAAACTGTTTTTT. Translation gives CASSVGGGLNEKLFF. The full variable domain, its missing parts supplied by reference TRBV9 and TRBJ1-4, is DSGVTQTPKHLITATGQRVTLRCSPRSGDLSVYWYQQSLDQGLQFLIQYYNGEERAKGNILERFSAQQFPDLHSELNLSSLELGDSALYFCASSVGGGLNEKLFFGSGTQLSVL.

This chain uses TRBV6-6 with TRBJ1-2; possible D gene TRBD1, 6 bases. In germline, CDR1 is MNHNY, CDR2 SVGAGI (reference sequence). V was trimmed by 5 bases and J by 8 bases, leaving 18 bases between them. The CDR3 totals 14 residues. The chain's CDR3 is CASSPGGSGYGYTF. CDR3 DNA: TGTGCCAGCAGTCCGGGGGGCAGTGGATACGGCTACACCTTC.

The DNA for the CDR3 is TGTGCCATCAGTGAGTCGAGGACAGGGGGCTCCGAGCAGTACTTC. Amino acid sequence: CAISESRTGGSEQYF. The rearrangement links TRBV10-3 to TRBJ2-7; 11 bases map to TRBD1. CDR3 length equals 15 residues. V was pared by 0 bases and J by 6 bases, with 4 bases of the junction left unmatched. CDR1 is ENHRY, CDR2 SYGVKD, per germline.

The chain is built from TRBV2 and TRBJ2-5, with 10 bases fitting TRBD2. CDR1 is SNHLY and CDR2 is FYNNEI in the germline V gene. This CDR3 has 15 residues. V shed 6 bases, J shed 2 bases, and the junction held 6 bases outside the gene matches. CDR3 region: CASRIRTSGQETQYF. The CDR3 bases are TGTGCCAGCAGGATTCGGACTAGCGGACAAGAGACCCAGTACTTC.

This chain uses TRBV7-9 with TRBJ1-1; D gene ambiguous. CDR1 and CDR2 from the germline V gene are SEHNR and FQNEAQ (reference sequence). V lost 4 bases, J lost 4 bases, and 13 bases lay in between. The CDR3 is made up of 14 amino acids. CDR3 nucleotides: TGTGCCAGCAGCTCGTCGAGTAGGGTCACTGAAGCTTTCTTT. It specifies CASSSSSRVTEAFF.

The chain uses TRBV19 and TRBJ1-1, with D perhaps matching TRBD1 (5 bases). The CDR3 runs to 15 residues. Germline-derived CDR1 and CDR2 are LNHDA and SQIVND (reference sequence). Trimming pared 3 bases from V and 9 bases from J, leaving 20 bases between. CDR3 sequence reads: CASSIPAGALIKAFF. The CDR3 coding sequence is TGTGCCAGTAGTATCCCGGCCGGGGCATTAATAAAAGCTTTCTTT.

This clone has only a few counts. V gene TRBV5-5 combines with J gene TRBJ2-3; D is possibly TRBD1 or TRBD2 (5 bases each). Germline V gene lookup returns CDR1 SGHKS and CDR2 YYEKEE (reference sequence). Trimming took off 2 bases at V and 2 bases at J, with 18 bases between the two ends. This CDR3 has 17 residues. The CDR3 sequence is CASSLSGGPTFTDTQYF. The CDR3 nucleotides are TGTGCCAGCAGCTTATCTGGGGGACCCACATTCACAGATACGCAGTATTTT. The whole variable domain, remainder taken from reference TRBV5-5 and TRBJ2-3, is DAGVTQSPTHLIKTRGQQVTLRCSPISGHKSVSWYQQVLGQGPQFIFQYYEKEERGRGNFPDRFSARQFPNYSSELNVNALLLGDSALYLCASSLSGGPTFTDTQYFGPGTRLTVL.

The chain employs TRBV4-3 and TRBJ1-4, with D perhaps matching TRBD1 (5 bases). Trimming stripped 0 bases from V and 8 bases from J, with 19 bases between. Germline V gene data show CDR1 as LGHNA and CDR2 as YSLEER. This CDR3 region has 17 residues. CDR3 nucleotide sequence: TGCGCCAGCAGCCAAGAATTCGGGACGGCAGTAGGGGAAAAACTGTTTTTT. Encoded protein: CASSQEFGTAVGEKLFF.

The chain links TRBV6-6 to TRBJ2-5; weak D call: TRBD2 (6 bases). CDR1 is MNHNY and CDR2 is SVGAGI in the germline V gene (reference sequence). The CDR3 is 16 residues long. Trimming stripped 0 bases from V and 5 bases from J, with 16 bases between. CDR3: CASSYSGGGGRETQYF. CDR3 nucleotides: TGTGCCAGCAGTTACTCGGGGGGAGGAGGCCGGGAGACCCAGTACTTC.

The V gene is TRBV7-2, the J gene TRBJ2-7; maybe TRBD2 (7 bases). Looked up from germline, CDR1 is SGHTA and CDR2 is FQGNSA. The CDR3 extends over 15 amino acids. Trimming shortened V by 2 bases and J by 3 bases, and 14 bases separated the two germline ends. The CDR3, as DNA: TGTGCCAGCAGCTTAAGGGAGGGGGAGCACTACGAGCAGTACTTC. The encoded protein is CASSLREGEHYEQYF.

The rearrangement links TRBV7-2 to TRBJ1-1, with D possibly matching TRBD1 (5 bases). The CDR3 covers 14 residues. Germline CDR1 SGHTA, CDR2 FQGNSA. Trimming took off 2 bases at V and 2 bases at J, with 9 bases between the two ends. CDR3: CASSLQTANTEAFF. The CDR3 bases are TGTGCCAGCAGCTTACAGACAGCTAACACTGAAGCTTTCTTT.

This clone was seen once. The genes are TRBV5-6 and TRBJ2-5; D call uncertain. Per germline, CDR1 SGHDT and CDR2 YYEEEE. Trimming took 4 bases from V and 5 from J, leaving 9 bases between them. This CDR3 has 12 amino acids. The CDR3 DNA reads as TGTGCCAGCAGCGCTGAGGTTGAGACCCAGTACTTC. It translates to CASSAEVETQYF.

Only a few counts were recorded for this clone. V and J are TRBV4-3 and TRBJ1-6, with TRBD1 identical over 7 bases. J lost 10 bases, V lost 5 bases, and 5 bases had no gene match. This CDR3 is built from 13 residues. Germline V CDR1 and CDR2: LGHNA, YSLEER. The CDR3 DNA reads as TGCGCCAGCAGCGGACAGGTTACATCACCCCTCCACTTT. It is translated as CASSGQVTSPLHF.

V gene TRBV5-1 combines with J gene TRBJ2-4; D is unresolved. Looked up from germline, CDR1 is SGHRS and CDR2 is YFSETQ. The CDR3 totals 17 residues. Deletions cut 0 bases from V and 3 bases from J, with 16 bases between. As DNA, the CDR3 is TGCGCCAGCAGCTTGGCGGTCCTTCAAGTGGGCAAAAACATTCAGTACTTC. Its translation is CASSLAVLQVGKNIQYF.

The chain uses TRBV4-2 and TRBJ1-4, with D perhaps TRBD1 (5 bases). CDR3 size: 14 residues. V dropped 4 bases and J dropped 4 bases, with 10 bases sitting between them. The V gene's germline CDR1 is LGHNA and CDR2 YNFKEQ. The CDR3, as DNA: TGTGCCAGCAGCCGGGACCTTCTTAATGAAAAACTGTTTTTT. It specifies CASSRDLLNEKLFF.

The genes are TRBV11-2 and TRBJ1-1, with D maybe TRBD1 (6 bases). Germline CDR1 is SGHAT and CDR2 is FQNNGV. V dropped 5 bases and J dropped 2 bases, with 12 bases sitting between them. The CDR3 contains 14 residues. The CDR3 DNA reads as TGTGCCAGCAGCCGAGGACAGACTAACACTGAAGCTTTCTTT. Encoded protein: CASSRGQTNTEAFF.

V and J are TRBV9 and TRBJ1-3; D is unresolved. Germline V gene lookup returns CDR1 SGDLS and CDR2 YYNGEE. Trimming removed 5 bases from V and 0 bases from J, with 9 bases in between. The CDR3 totals 14 residues. In DNA, the CDR3 is TGTGCCAGCAGTCTTCAGAGCTCTGGAAACACCATATATTTT. Protein sequence: CASSLQSSGNTIYF.

The V and J genes are TRBV21-1 and TRBJ2-1; the table's TRBD1 call for D was not verified on the DNA. TRBV21-1 is a pseudogene segment. The CDR3 has 17 amino acids. The CDR3 coding sequence is TGTGCCAGCAGCAAAGCCGCGCAGGGGACACAGGGGGATGAGCAGTTCTTC. As protein: CASSKAAQGTQGDEQFF.

This clone was found a few times. This chain connects TRBV7-2 to TRBJ1-5, with 7 positions matching TRBD1. The CDR3 is made up of 14 amino acids. The V gene's germline CDR1 is SGHTA and CDR2 FQGNSA. Trimming took 2 bases from V and 6 from J; bases not matched to a gene: 4. CDR3 DNA sequence: TGTGCCAGCAGCTTATGGACAGGAGGTCAGCCCCAGCATTTT. Amino acids: CASSLWTGGQPQHF.

The chain carries TRBV6-1 and TRBJ2-2; no reliable D call. CDR3 size: 15 residues. V lost 4 bases and J lost 2, with 11 bases in between. Germline-derived CDR1 and CDR2 are MNHNS and SASEGT. The CDR3: CASSGGIFNTGELFF. CDR3 coding DNA: TGTGCCAGCAGTGGGGGAATTTTCAACACCGGGGAGCTGTTTTTT.

The gene calls are TRBV7-9 and TRBJ2-3; perhaps TRBD2 as D (6 bases). CDR1 is SEHNR, CDR2 FQNEAQ, per germline (reference sequence). Trimming left V 3 bases short and J 0 bases short, with 7 bases between. This CDR3 contains 14 residues. CDR3 loop: CASSFGSSTDTQYF. DNA for the CDR3: TGTGCCAGCAGCTTCGGGAGCAGCACAGATACGCAGTATTTT. Supplemented by reference TRBV7-9 and TRBJ2-3, the full variable domain reads DTGVSQNPRHKITKRGQNVTFRCDPISEHNRLYWYRQTLGQGPEFLTYFQNEAQLEKSRLLSDRFSAERPKGSFSTLEIQRTEQGDSAMYLCASSFGSSTDTQYFGPGTRLTVL.

This clone was recorded a few times. The chain carries TRBV5-8 and TRBJ1-2; D gene ambiguous. Deletions cut 2 bases from V and 7 bases from J, with 9 bases between. Germline lookup yields CDR1 SGHTS and CDR2 YDEGEE. This CDR3 has 12 amino acids. The chain's CDR3 is CASSFTWGGYTF. The CDR3 region has the DNA TGTGCCAGCAGCTTTACATGGGGTGGCTACACCTTC. Full variable domain (remainder filled in from reference TRBV5-8 and TRBJ1-2): EAGVTQSPTHLIKTRGQQATLRCSPISGHTSVYWYQQALGLGLQFLLWYDEGEERNRGNFPPRFSGRQFPNYSSELNVNALELEDSALYLCASSFTWGGYTFGSGTRLTVV.